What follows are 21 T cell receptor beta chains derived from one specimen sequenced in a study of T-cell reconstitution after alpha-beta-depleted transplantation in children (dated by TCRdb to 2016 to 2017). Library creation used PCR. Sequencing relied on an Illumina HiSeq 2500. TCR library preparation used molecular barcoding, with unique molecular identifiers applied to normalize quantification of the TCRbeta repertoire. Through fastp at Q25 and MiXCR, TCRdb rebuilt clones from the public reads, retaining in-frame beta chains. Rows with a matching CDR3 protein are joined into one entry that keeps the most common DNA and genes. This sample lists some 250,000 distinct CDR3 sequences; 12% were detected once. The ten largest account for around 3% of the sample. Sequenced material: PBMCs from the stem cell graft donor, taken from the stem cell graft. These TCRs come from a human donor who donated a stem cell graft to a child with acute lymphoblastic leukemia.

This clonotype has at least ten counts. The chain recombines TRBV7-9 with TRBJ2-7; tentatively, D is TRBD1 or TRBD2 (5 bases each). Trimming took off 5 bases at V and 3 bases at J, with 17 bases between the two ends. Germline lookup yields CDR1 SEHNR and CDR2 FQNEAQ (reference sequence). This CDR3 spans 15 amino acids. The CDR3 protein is CASSPRSGRSYEQYF. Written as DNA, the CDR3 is TGTGCCAGCAGCCCTAGGTCAGGGAGAAGCTACGAGCAGTACTTC.

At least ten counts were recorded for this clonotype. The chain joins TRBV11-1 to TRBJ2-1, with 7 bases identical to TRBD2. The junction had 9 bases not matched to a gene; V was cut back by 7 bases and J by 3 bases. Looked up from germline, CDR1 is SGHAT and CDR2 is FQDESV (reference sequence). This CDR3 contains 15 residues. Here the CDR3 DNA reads TGTGCCAGCAAAACGTGGGTAGCGGGCTACAATGAGCAGTTCTTC. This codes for CASKTWVAGYNEQFF.

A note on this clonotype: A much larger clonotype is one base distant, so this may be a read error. CDR3 bases: TGTGCCAGCGGCGAACTCAGCTCCTACAATGAGCAGTTCTTC. This translates into CASGELSSYNEQFF. This rearrangement joins TRBV10-3 to TRBJ2-1, with no clear D. Trimming removed 10 bases from V and 0 bases from J, with 13 bases in between. CDR3 length equals 14 residues. Germline assignment: CDR1 ENHRY and CDR2 SYGVKD.

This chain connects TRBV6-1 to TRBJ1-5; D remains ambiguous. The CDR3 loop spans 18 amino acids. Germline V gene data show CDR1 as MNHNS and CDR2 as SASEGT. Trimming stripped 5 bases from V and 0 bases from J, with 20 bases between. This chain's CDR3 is CASSPRQGLGSSNQPQHF. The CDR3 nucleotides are TGTGCCAGCAGTCCCCGACAAGGTTTAGGGAGTAGCAATCAGCCCCAGCATTTT.

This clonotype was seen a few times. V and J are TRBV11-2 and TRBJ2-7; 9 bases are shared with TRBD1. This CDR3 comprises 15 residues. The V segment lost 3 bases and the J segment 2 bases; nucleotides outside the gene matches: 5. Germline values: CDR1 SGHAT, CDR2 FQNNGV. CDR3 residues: CASSFRGQGTYEQYF. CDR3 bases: TGTGCCAGCAGCTTTAGGGGACAGGGAACCTACGAGCAGTACTTC.

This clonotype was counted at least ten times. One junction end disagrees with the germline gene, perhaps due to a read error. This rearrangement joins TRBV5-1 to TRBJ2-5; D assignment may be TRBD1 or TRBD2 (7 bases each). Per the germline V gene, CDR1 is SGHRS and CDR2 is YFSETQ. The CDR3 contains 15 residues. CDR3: CATSQGGAAVRTQYF. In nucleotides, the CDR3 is TGCGCCACCAGCCAGGGGGGGGCGGCAGTGCGTACCCAGTACTTC.

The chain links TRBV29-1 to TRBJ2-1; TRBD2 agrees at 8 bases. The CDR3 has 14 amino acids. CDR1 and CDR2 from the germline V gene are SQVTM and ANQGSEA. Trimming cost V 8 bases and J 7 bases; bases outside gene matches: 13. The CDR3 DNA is TGCAGCTTAACTGCCCGCGGGAGGTGGAATGAGCAGTTCTTC. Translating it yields CSLTARGRWNEQFF.

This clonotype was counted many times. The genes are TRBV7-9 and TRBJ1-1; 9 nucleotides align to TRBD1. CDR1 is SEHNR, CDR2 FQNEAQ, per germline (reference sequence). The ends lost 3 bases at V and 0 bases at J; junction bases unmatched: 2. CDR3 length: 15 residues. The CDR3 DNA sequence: TGTGCCAGCAGCTTCAGACAGGGGGTGAACACTGAAGCTTTCTTT. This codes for CASSFRQGVNTEAFF.

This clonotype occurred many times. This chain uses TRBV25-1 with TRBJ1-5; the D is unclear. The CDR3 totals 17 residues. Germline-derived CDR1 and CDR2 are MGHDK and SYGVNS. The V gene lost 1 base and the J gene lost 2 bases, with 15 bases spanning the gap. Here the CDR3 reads CASSEFVGNVGNQPQHF. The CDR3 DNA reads TGTGCCAGCAGTGAATTCGTGGGGAACGTGGGCAATCAGCCCCAGCATTTT.

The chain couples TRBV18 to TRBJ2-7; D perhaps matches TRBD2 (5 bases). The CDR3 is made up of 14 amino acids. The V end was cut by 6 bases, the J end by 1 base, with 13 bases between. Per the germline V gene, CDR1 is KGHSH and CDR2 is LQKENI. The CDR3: CASSGQRLSYEQYF. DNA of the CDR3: TGTGCCAGCTCCGGCCAGCGGCTATCCTACGAGCAGTACTTC.

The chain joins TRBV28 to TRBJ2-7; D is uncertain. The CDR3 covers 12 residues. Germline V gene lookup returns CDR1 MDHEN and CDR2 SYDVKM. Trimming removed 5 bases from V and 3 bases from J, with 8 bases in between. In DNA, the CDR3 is TGTGCCAGCAGTAGCAACGGCTACGAGCAGTACTTC. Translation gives CASSSNGYEQYF.

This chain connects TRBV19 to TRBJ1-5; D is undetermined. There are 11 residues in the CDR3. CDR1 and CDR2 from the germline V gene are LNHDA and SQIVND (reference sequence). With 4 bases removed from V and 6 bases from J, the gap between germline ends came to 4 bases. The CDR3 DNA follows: TGTGCCAGTAGTAACGGTCAGCCCCAGCATTTT. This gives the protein CASSNGQPQHF.

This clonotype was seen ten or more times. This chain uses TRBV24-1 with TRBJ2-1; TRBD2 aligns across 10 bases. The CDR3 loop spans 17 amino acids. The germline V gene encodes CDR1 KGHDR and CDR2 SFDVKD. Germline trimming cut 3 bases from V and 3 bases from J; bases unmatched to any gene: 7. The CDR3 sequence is CATSDHAASGGYNEQFF. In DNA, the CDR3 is TGTGCCACCAGTGATCATGCCGCTAGCGGGGGCTACAATGAGCAGTTCTTC.

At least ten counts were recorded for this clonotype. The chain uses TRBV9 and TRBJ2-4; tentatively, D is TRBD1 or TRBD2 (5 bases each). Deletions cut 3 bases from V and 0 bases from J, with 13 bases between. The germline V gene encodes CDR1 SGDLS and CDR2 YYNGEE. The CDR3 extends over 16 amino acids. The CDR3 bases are TGTGCCAGCAGCGCGTCCACAGGACTAGCCAAAAACATTCAGTACTTC. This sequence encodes CASSASTGLAKNIQYF. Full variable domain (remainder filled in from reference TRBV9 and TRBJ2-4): DSGVTQTPKHLITATGQRVTLRCSPRSGDLSVYWYQQSLDQGLQFLIQYYNGEERAKGNILERFSAQQFPDLHSELNLSSLELGDSALYFCASSASTGLAKNIQYFGAGTRLSVL.

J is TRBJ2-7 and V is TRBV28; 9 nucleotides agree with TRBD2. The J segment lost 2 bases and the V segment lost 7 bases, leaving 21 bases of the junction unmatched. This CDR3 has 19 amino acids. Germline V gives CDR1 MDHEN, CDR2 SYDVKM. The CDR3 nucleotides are TGTGCCAGCATTTCTGACACAAGTCCCGGGACTAGCAACCCCTACGAGCAGTACTTC. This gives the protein CASISDTSPGTSNPYEQYF.

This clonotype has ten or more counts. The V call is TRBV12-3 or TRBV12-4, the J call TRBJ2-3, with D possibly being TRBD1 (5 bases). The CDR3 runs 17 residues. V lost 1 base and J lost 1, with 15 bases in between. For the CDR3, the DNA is TGTGCCAGCAGTTTAGGGCAGGGAAATGTTGGCACAGATACGCAGTATTTT. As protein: CASSLGQGNVGTDTQYF.

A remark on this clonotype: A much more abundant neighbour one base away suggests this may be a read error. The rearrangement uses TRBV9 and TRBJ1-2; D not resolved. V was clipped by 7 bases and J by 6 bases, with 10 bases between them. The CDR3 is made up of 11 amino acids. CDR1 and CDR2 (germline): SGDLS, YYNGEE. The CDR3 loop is CASGRHHGYTF. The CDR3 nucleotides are TGTGCCAGCGGCAGACATCATGGCTACACCTTC.

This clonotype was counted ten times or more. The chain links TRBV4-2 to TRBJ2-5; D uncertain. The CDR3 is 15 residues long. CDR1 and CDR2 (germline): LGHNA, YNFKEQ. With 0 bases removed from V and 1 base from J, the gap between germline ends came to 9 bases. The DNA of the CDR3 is TGTGCCAGCAGCCAAGATTATGGCTCCCAAGAGACCCAGTACTTC. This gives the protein CASSQDYGSQETQYF.

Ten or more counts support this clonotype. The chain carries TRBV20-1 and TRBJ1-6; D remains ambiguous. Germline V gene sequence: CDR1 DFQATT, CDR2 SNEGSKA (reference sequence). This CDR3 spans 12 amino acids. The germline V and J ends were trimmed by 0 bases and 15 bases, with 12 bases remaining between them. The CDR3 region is CSARDKIAGLHF. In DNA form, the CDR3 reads TGCAGTGCTAGAGATAAGATCGCAGGCCTCCACTTT.

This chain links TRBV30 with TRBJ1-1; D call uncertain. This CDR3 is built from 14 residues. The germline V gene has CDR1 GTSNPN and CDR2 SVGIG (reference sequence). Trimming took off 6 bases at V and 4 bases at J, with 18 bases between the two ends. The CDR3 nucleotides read TGTGCCTGCTCCCGAGGCGAAGCGGGCACTGAAGCTTTCTTT. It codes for CACSRGEAGTEAFF.

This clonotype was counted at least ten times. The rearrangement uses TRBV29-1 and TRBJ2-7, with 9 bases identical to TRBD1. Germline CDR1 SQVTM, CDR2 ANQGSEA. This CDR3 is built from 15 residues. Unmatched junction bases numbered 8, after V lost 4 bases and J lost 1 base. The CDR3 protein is CSVVEGQGMSYEQYF. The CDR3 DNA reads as TGCAGCGTTGTTGAGGGACAGGGAATGTCCTACGAGCAGTACTTC.